The entry below gives a single T cell receptor beta chain sequence along with its context. This clonotype was detected a few times. Its antigen is not yet known. Per-nucleotide qualities are absent, and no much larger clonotype sits a single base away. Instrument on record: Illumina NovaSeq 6000. TCRalpha and TCRbeta cDNA libraries were built by 5'RACE with constant-segment primers, adding sample barcodes and unique molecular identifiers. Trizol reagent was used to extract RNA from every sample. Libraries were amplified in two PCR steps, with a second sample barcode and Illumina TruSeq adapters added in the second step. The libraries were sequenced on an Illumina NovaSeq using 2 x 150 bp paired-end reads. Processing in the source paper ran as follows. Demultiplexing of reads and collapsing into UMI-guided consensus sequences were performed with migec v1.2.7. Using mixcr v2.1.11, the UMI consensuses were aligned to TRA and TRB V and J templates and assembled into clonotypes. Expanded or contracted clonotypes were those called significant by both edgeR and NoisET, with noise models trained on biological replicates. For edgeR calls, the thresholds were a false discovery rate-adjusted p below 0.01 and a log2 fold-change of 1. As an exploratory analysis of dynamics, max-normalized trajectories of the 1000 most abundant clonotypes were examined by PCA with hierarchical clustering. Each responding clone was given a CD4 or CD8 phenotype based on the CD4+ and CD8+ repertoires, which had been sequenced separately. The public reads were reprocessed in TCRdb via fastp at Q25 and MiXCR, keeping in-frame beta chains. Rows with a matching CDR3 protein are joined into one entry that keeps the most common DNA and genes. The authors' filters were not applied to this entry. This sample comprises roughly 350,000 distinct CDR3 sequences, around 27% of them detected only once. Together, the top ten hold roughly 14% of the sample.

Ficoll-Paque density gradient centrifugation was used to isolate PBMCs. This sample was included in a study of T-cell memory formation after mild COVID-19 listed by TCRdb under 2021. In the study overall: TCR sequence clusters from the two donors were largely donor specific. The cohort comprised two young, previously healthy adult volunteers, one female and one male. In a couple of donors, T-cell clones that expanded and contracted after mild COVID-19 were followed by sequencing TCRalpha and TCRbeta repertoires longitudinally.

Spanning cysteine to phenylalanine, the CDR3 consists of 13 amino acids. Only the CDR3 portion is preserved as DNA: 39 bases, with reading frame beginning at the first base. V and J lose 0 bases and 4 bases, and a span of 6 bases separates them. From the germline V gene, CDR1 is ENHRY and CDR2 is SYGVKD. What the study reported, not specific to this receptor: Contracting CD4+ clones turned up mainly in the CM and EM memory subsets, whereas EMRA was where CD8+ clones were enriched. Clones contracting from day 15 to 85 had balanced CD4/CD8 phenotypes, while a second wave expanding from day 15 to 37 was biased towards CD4+. SARS-CoV-2 specificity was not confirmed for the second-wave clones peaking on day 37. Some responding clones were detected in pre-infection memory, suggesting pre-existing cross-reactive memory T cells joined the SARS-CoV-2 response. The study included only a couple of mild cases, and larger cohorts that include severe cases with pre-infection samples were judged to be necessary.

The receptor was isolated from an adult woman who had mild COVID-19 (a few samples of this study predate the infection). The sample titles of this study are shuffled in the database, so cell type and time point are left out; the donor was told from shared clones. The sequence is built from TRBV10-3 and TRBJ2-5; too little of a D gene remains to name it. Sequencing was carried out using PBMCs or a T cell subset sorted from them (not recorded which). The DNA sequence follows: TGTGCCATCAGTGAGTCGGACGTAGAGACCCAGTACTTC. It is translated as CAISESDVETQYF.